This TCR beta chain was recovered during a study of cytomegalovirus exposure and HLA in healthy donors. The V and J ends lost 2 bases and 5 bases respectively, with 13 bases between them. The CDR3 totals 14 residues. Per germline, CDR1 SGHVS and CDR2 FQNEAQ. The study ran its PCR with 60 Vbeta and 13 Jbeta primers. Only in-frame clones appear in the TCRdb table, and some are missing; sequencing was by immunoSEQ multiplex PCR. Its table lists roughly 34,000 clones. Sequenced material: PBMCs. This clonotype was sampled from a woman aged 40 to 50 in good health and CMV-seropositive. This chain connects TRBV7-8 to TRBJ2-7; TRBD2 might be the D (6 bases). CDR3: CASSLLVGGNEQYF. The CDR3 nucleotides are TGTGCCAGCAGCTTATTGGTGGGCGGGAACGAGCAGTACTTC.